This TCR beta chain comes out of a study of shared clonotypes between healthy human individuals. Germline CDR1 reads SNHLY; CDR2 reads FYNNEI. The CDR3 has 14 amino acids. V gave up 2 bases and J gave up 3 bases; unmatched junction bases: 4. Only CD45RO-negative cells positively selected for CCR7 counted as naive CD8 cells, so terminally differentiated effector memory CD45RA+ cells were excluded. Assay used: immunoSEQ multiplex PCR; TCRdb lists only in-frame clones, some missing. The sample lists some 2 million clones, approximately 94% occurring once. This clone occurred a few times. Within the sample, other DNA sequences also encode this same CDR3.

This receptor was taken from a man younger than 30 in good health. The specimen was naive CD8+ T cells sorted from blood. The chain carries TRBV2 and TRBJ2-7; 7 nucleotides align to TRBD1. CDR3 sequence reads: CASSEMDRIYEQYF. As DNA, the CDR3 is TGTGCCAGCAGTGAAATGGACAGGATCTACGAGCAGTACTTC.